Presented here are 15 T cell receptor beta chains from one specimen sequenced in a study of T cell responses to AZD1222 COVID-19 vaccine. The repertoire was sequenced with immunoSEQ multiplex PCR; TCRdb's copy has only in-frame clones and lacks some. The sample includes 120,000 or so clones, about nine tenths of them seen just once. The sample in question was peripheral blood, obtained on day 0 of MenACWY control vaccination. The receptors here all came from an adult in good health.

The rearrangement links TRBV12-3 or TRBV12-4 to TRBJ2-1, with D perhaps matching TRBD2 (5 bases). Deletions cut 6 bases from V and 9 bases from J, with 9 bases between. The length of the CDR3 is 11 residues. DNA for the CDR3: TGTGCCAGCAGCTTTACTAGTGAGCAGTTCTTC. This encodes CASSFTSEQFF.

This clone was picked up one time. The chain recombines TRBV19 with TRBJ2-7; the D gene could be TRBD1 or TRBD2 (5 bases each). The CDR3 contains 16 residues. V lost 3 bases to trimming and J lost 5 bases, with 20 bases between them. CDR1 and CDR2 (germline): LNHDA, SQIVND (reference sequence). CDR3 DNA: TGTGCCAGTAGTATGGGGACGGTCGCTATTTGGGACGAGCAGTACTTC. Translation gives CASSMGTVAIWDEQYF.

This clone appeared once. V is TRBV9 and J is TRBJ2-2, with D possibly being TRBD2 (6 bases). CDR1 and CDR2 from the germline V gene are SGDLS and YYNGEE. The CDR3 is made up of 14 amino acids. Between the trimmed V and J ends, which lost 6 bases and 3 bases, there was a span of 12 bases. The CDR3 loop is CASIPGEYTGELFF. The CDR3 nucleotides are TGTGCCAGCATCCCGGGGGAGTACACCGGGGAGCTGTTTTTT. Full variable domain (outside the CDR3, taken from reference TRBV9 and TRBJ2-2): DSGVTQTPKHLITATGQRVTLRCSPRSGDLSVYWYQQSLDQGLQFLIQYYNGEERAKGNILERFSAQQFPDLHSELNLSSLELGDSALYFCASIPGEYTGELFFGEGSRLTVL.

The chain recombines TRBV24-1 with TRBJ2-5, with 7 bases identical to TRBD1. Germline V gene data show CDR1 as KGHDR and CDR2 as SFDVKD. The V segment lost 4 bases and the J segment 4 bases; nucleotides outside the gene matches: 11. This CDR3 contains 16 residues. The CDR3 DNA is TGTGCCACCAGTGAGGGGGACAGCCTCAAGGGAGAGACCCAGTACTTC. Translating gives CATSEGDSLKGETQYF.

The chain employs TRBV9 and TRBJ2-6, with D possibly being TRBD1 or TRBD2 (5 bases each). The V end lost 4 bases, the J end lost 2 bases, and 13 bases lay between the germline ends. The CDR3 loop spans 16 amino acids. Germline assignment: CDR1 SGDLS and CDR2 YYNGEE. CDR3 in DNA: TGTGCCAGCAGCCTCCTGGGGGAAGCTGGGGCCAACGTCCTGACTTTC. Amino acid sequence: CASSLLGEAGANVLTF.

V usage is TRBV28 and J usage is TRBJ1-1; perhaps TRBD1 as D (6 bases). The CDR3 contains 16 residues. The V gene lost 9 bases and the J gene lost 0 bases, with 20 bases spanning the gap. The germline CDR1 and CDR2 sequences are MDHEN and SYDVKM. This CDR3 reads CASNYNMGALNTEAFF. Written as DNA, the CDR3 is TGTGCCAGTAATTATAACATGGGGGCTTTGAACACTGAAGCTTTCTTT. Looking up the rest from reference TRBV28 and TRBJ1-1 gives the full variable domain: DVKVTQSSRYLVKRTGEKVFLECVQDMDHENMFWYRQDPGLGLRLIYFSYDVKMKEKGDIPEGYSVSREKKERFSLILESASTNQTSMYLCASNYNMGALNTEAFFGQGTRLTVV.

The CDR3 is CASKRLGHRATSGRATYEQYF. CDR3 DNA sequence: TGTGCCAGCAAACGTCTGGGACACCGTGCTACTAGCGGGAGGGCTACCTACGAGCAGTACTTC. The chain links TRBV28 to TRBJ2-7, with 13 positions matching TRBD2. V lost 7 bases, J lost 2 bases, and 23 bases stayed unmatched. This CDR3 has 21 residues. The V gene's germline CDR1 is MDHEN and CDR2 SYDVKM.

V gene TRBV4-2 combines with J gene TRBJ1-5; D remains ambiguous. V lost 0 bases to trimming and J lost 5 bases, with 5 bases between them. This CDR3 spans 13 amino acids. Germline loops: CDR1 LGHNA, CDR2 YNFKEQ. This CDR3 reads CASSQDLDQPQHF. The CDR3 DNA reads as TGTGCCAGCAGCCAAGATTTGGATCAGCCCCAGCATTTT.

This chain links TRBV2 with TRBJ1-5; 8 positions match TRBD1. The germline V gene encodes CDR1 SNHLY and CDR2 FYNNEI. V shed 6 bases, J shed 2 bases, and the junction held 6 bases outside the gene matches. The CDR3 totals 15 residues. The CDR3 reads CASSGQGLGNQPQHF. Written as DNA, the CDR3 is TGTGCCAGCAGCGGACAGGGTTTAGGCAATCAGCCCCAGCATTTT.

The rearrangement links TRBV6-1 to TRBJ2-7; 9 positions match TRBD1. Unmatched junction bases numbered 7, after V lost 6 bases and J lost 1 base. Germline loops: CDR1 MNHNS, CDR2 SASEGT. This CDR3 region has 15 residues. CDR3 sequence (DNA): TGTGCCAGCAGAGACGCCGGGACAGGGTCCTACGAGCAGTACTTC. Amino acid sequence: CASRDAGTGSYEQYF.

The rearrangement links TRBV9 to TRBJ2-1; TRBD1 aligns across 9 bases. The CDR3 has 15 residues. Per the germline V gene, CDR1 is SGDLS and CDR2 is YYNGEE. With V trimmed by 3 bases and J by 6 bases, 7 bases remained unmatched. The CDR3 DNA sequence: TGTGCCAGCAGCGGAGGGACAGGGAGGAGCAATGAGCAGTTCTTC. Its translation: CASSGGTGRSNEQFF.

The chain is built from TRBV10-3 and TRBJ1-1; D is ambiguous. The CDR3 has 13 residues. V was cut by 3 bases and J by 2 bases, with 7 bases left in between. Germline CDR1 and CDR2: ENHRY and SYGVKD. The CDR3 DNA sequence: TGTGCCATCAGTGAAGAGACAAACACTGAAGCTTTCTTT. This gives the protein CAISEETNTEAFF.

The J gene is TRBJ1-6, the V gene TRBV3-1 (or the pseudogene TRBV3-2); 8 bases match TRBD1. In germline, CDR1 is LGHDT, CDR2 YNNKEL (reference sequence). Losses at the gene ends were 7 bases for V and 0 bases for J; bases not matched to a gene: 5. CDR3 length: 16 amino acids. CDR3 in amino acids: CASTSGQASYNSPLHF. The CDR3 DNA is TGTGCCAGCACATCGGGACAGGCCTCCTATAATTCACCCCTCCACTTT.

This clone was observed a few times. The rearrangement links TRBV11-2 to TRBJ2-2; weak D call: TRBD2 (6 bases). Germline V gives CDR1 SGHAT, CDR2 FQNNGV. Trimming left V 6 bases short and J 11 bases short, with 25 bases between. The CDR3 is 16 residues long. The CDR3 region is CASSLRIGALEGELFF. Written as DNA, the CDR3 is TGTGCCAGCAGTTTGCGGATTGGGGCTCTGGAGGGCGAGCTGTTTTTT.

The rearrangement joins TRBV6-5 to TRBJ1-2, with 8 bases fitting TRBD1. The CDR3 sequence is 13 residues long. Per the germline V gene, CDR1 is MNHEY and CDR2 is SVGAGI. V lost 10 bases, J lost 6 bases, and 10 bases stayed unmatched. The chain's CDR3 is CATKGQAIHGYTF. The CDR3 DNA is TGTGCCACTAAGGGACAGGCGATCCATGGCTACACCTTC.